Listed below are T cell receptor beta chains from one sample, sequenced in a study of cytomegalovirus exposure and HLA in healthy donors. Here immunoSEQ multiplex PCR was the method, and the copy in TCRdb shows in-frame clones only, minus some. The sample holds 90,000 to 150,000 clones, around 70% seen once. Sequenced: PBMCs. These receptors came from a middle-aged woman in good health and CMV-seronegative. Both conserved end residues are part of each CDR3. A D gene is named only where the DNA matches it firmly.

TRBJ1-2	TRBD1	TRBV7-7	TGTGCTAGCAGCTTAGATGGGCAGGGGGCCCAGGCTAACTATGGCTACACCTTC	CASSLDGQGAQANYGYTF
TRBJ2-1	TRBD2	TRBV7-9	TGTGCCAGCAGCTTAACTCTAGCGGGAAGCAATGAGCAGTTCTTC	CASSLTLAGSNEQFF
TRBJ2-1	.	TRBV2	TGTGCCAGCAGTGGGGTCCGCGGGCACGCTGAGCAGTTCTTC	CASSGVRGHAEQFF
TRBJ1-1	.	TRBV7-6	TGTGCCACCGGCCCTCCAACAGGGCCAGATCCCCTACAAAACACTGAAGCTTTCTTT	CATGPPTGPDPLQNTEAFF
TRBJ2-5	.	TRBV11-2	TGTGCCAGCAGCTCTCGACAGCAAGAGACCCAGTACTTC	CASSSRQQETQYF
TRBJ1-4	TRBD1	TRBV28	TGTGCCAGCAGTTTGGCGGGACAGAATGAAAAACTGTTTTTT	CASSLAGQNEKLFF
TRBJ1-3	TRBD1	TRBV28	TGTGCCAGCAGTTCAACAGGGGTGGGAAACACCATATATTTT	CASSSTGVGNTIYF
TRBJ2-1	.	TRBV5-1	TGCGCCAGCAGCTTCCTAGCAGACAATGAGCAGTTCTTC	CASSFLADNEQFF
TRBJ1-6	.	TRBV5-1	TGCGCCAGCAGCTTGGCCTCCAGGGTGGGCTATAATTCACCCCTCCACTTT	CASSLASRVGYNSPLHF
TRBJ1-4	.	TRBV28	TGTGCCAGCAGTCCCCAGACATTCATTGGGGAAAAACTGTTTTTT	CASSPQTFIGEKLFF
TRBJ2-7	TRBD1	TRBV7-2	TGTGCCAGCAGCTTAGCGGGACAGGGGGCGTGGGAGCAGTACTTC	CASSLAGQGAWEQYF
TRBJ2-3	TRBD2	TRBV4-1	TGCGCCAGCAGCCTAATAGGGACTACCACAGATACGCAGTATTTT	CASSLIGTTTDTQYF
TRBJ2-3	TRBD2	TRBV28	TGTGCCAGCAGCAGGACTAGCGGGAGGGCCTCTCTGTATTTT	CASSRTSGRASLYF
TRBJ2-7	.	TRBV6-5	TGTGCCAGCAGTTCCTATAGCGAGCGGCTCTCCTACGAGCAGTACTTC	CASSSYSERLSYEQYF
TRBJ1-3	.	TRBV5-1	TGCGCCAGCAGCTCCTCGGGCTCTGGAAACACCATATATTTT	CASSSSGSGNTIYF
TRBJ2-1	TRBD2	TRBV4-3	TGCGCCAGCAGCCAAGATGAAGGTGGCGGGAGTCCCTACAATGAGCAGTTCTTC	CASSQDEGGGSPYNEQFF
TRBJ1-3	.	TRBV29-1	TGCAGCGTGCGGACAGACTCGTACGGAAACACCATATATTTT	CSVRTDSYGNTIYF
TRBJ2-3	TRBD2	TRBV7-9	TGTTCCAGCAGCTCATTTAAAGAGAGCGGGAGAACAGATACGCAGTATTTT	CSSSSFKESGRTDTQYF